These 24 T cell receptor beta chains were all obtained from the same sample, sequenced in a study of blood T cells in healthy people across ages. With a J-beta primer mix and a sample-barcoded 5' primer, a second PCR ran about 6 to 11 cycles. TCRdb ran MiXCR on the 5' RACE reads and lists one entry per CDR3 protein. The table includes about 1.1 million distinct CDR3 sequences, about two fifths detected once. The material sequenced was blood. Receptors originate from a man aged 18 to 29 in good health.

This clonotype was seen once. The germline gene is not matched at one end of the junction; a read error may be the cause. The rearrangement uses TRBV3-1 and TRBJ2-2, with D perhaps TRBD2 (5 bases). CDR1 is LGHDT, CDR2 YNNKEL, per germline (reference sequence). This CDR3 has 16 amino acids. The CDR3 is CASSPWNGGNTGELFF. The CDR3 DNA follows: TGCGCCAGCAGCCCCTGGAACGGAGGAAACACCGGGGAGCTGTTTTTT.

The V call is TRBV12-3 or TRBV12-4, the J call TRBJ1-1; D unclear. V was cut by 5 bases and J by 1 base, with 11 bases left in between. This CDR3 has 14 residues. CDR3 protein: CASSPNTKNTEAFF. The CDR3, as DNA: TGTGCCAGCAGTCCGAACACGAAGAACACTGAAGCTTTCTTT.

The V gene is TRBV4-2, the J gene TRBJ2-1; D may be TRBD1 (5 bases). The CDR3 totals 16 residues. The V gene's germline CDR1 is LGHNA and CDR2 YNFKEQ. The ends were cut back, 1 base at V and 2 bases at J, with 12 bases in the middle. CDR3 sequence: CASSQVGRETYNEQFF. The CDR3 DNA is TGTGCCAGCAGCCAAGTTGGCAGGGAAACCTACAATGAGCAGTTCTTC.

The rearrangement joins TRBV11-2 to TRBJ2-7; no reliable D call. Germline V gene sequence: CDR1 SGHAT, CDR2 FQNNGV. CDR3 size: 15 residues. V shed 4 bases and J shed 0 bases, with 13 bases lying between them. The CDR3 region is CASSSEQHRSYEQYF. DNA of the CDR3: TGTGCCAGCAGCTCCGAACAGCACCGCTCCTACGAGCAGTACTTC. The entire variable domain, with the rest obtained from reference TRBV11-2 and TRBJ2-7, is as follows: EAGVAQSPRYKIIEKRQSVAFWCNPISGHATLYWYQQILGQGPKLLIQFQNNGVVDDSQLPKDRFSAERLKGVDSTLKIQPAKLEDSAVYLCASSSEQHRSYEQYFGPGTRLTVT.

This clonotype showed up many times. The rearrangement joins TRBV7-2 to TRBJ2-1; 8 bases match TRBD2. The junction had 3 bases not matched to a gene; V was cut back by 5 bases and J by 12 bases. Germline CDR1 reads SGHTA; CDR2 reads FQGNSA. The CDR3 spans 11 residues. The CDR3 nucleotides read TGTGCCAGCAGCCACGGGAGGGGGCAGTTCTTC. It encodes CASSHGRGQFF.

This chain connects TRBV12-3 or TRBV12-4 to TRBJ1-1; D is ambiguous. The CDR3 is 14 amino acids. The V gene lost 5 bases and the J gene lost 6 bases, with 16 bases spanning the gap. CDR3 nucleotide sequence: TGTGCCAGCAGTCCTACAAGGATAGTCGCTGAAGCTTTCTTT. Protein: CASSPTRIVAEAFF.

This chain links TRBV12-3 or TRBV12-4 with TRBJ2-5; perhaps TRBD1 as D (6 bases). V gave up 1 base and J gave up 6 bases, with 12 bases separating them. The CDR3 totals 14 residues. The CDR3 nucleotides read TGTGCCAGCAGTTTAGAATGGACAGAAAAGACCCAGTACTTC. Protein sequence: CASSLEWTEKTQYF.

A word on this clonotype: This may stem from a read error, because a much larger clone lies one nucleotide away. The V gene is TRBV20-1, the J gene TRBJ1-2, with D possibly TRBD1 on 5 matching bases. Germline V lookup: CDR1 DFQATT, CDR2 SNEGSKA (reference sequence). V gave up 6 bases and J gave up 5 bases, with 19 bases separating them. This CDR3 comprises 14 residues. The CDR3 coding sequence is TGCAGTGCCCCCAACCCGGGGGGGACTTATGGCTACACCTTC. This gives the protein CSAPNPGGTYGYTF.

The chain uses TRBV4-2 and TRBJ2-4, with no clear D. The V gene lost 1 base and the J gene lost 13 bases, with 17 bases spanning the gap. This CDR3 is built from 14 residues. CDR1 and CDR2 (germline): LGHNA, YNFKEQ. CDR3 residues: CASSQADLNNEQYF. The CDR3 DNA follows: TGTGCCAGCAGCCAAGCGGATCTCAACAATGAGCAGTACTTC.

This clonotype was seen more than once but under ten times. The V gene is TRBV7-9, the J gene TRBJ2-7, with 11 positions matching TRBD1. Unmatched junction bases numbered 2, after V lost 4 bases and J lost 3 bases. The CDR3 contains 14 residues. CDR1 is SEHNR, CDR2 FQNEAQ, per germline (reference sequence). CDR3: CASSSGQGDYEQYF. DNA for the CDR3: TGTGCCAGCAGCTCGGGACAGGGGGACTACGAGCAGTACTTC.

This clonotype showed up many times. This rearrangement joins TRBV12-3 or TRBV12-4 to TRBJ2-5, with a possible D match to TRBD2 (5 bases). The CDR3 extends over 13 amino acids. Trimming pared 5 bases from V and 6 bases from J, leaving 13 bases between. The CDR3 DNA reads as TGTGCCAGCAGTCTCGGGGATTTGAAGACCCAGTACTTC. Amino acids: CASSLGDLKTQYF.

The chain combines TRBV4-1 with TRBJ1-2, with D perhaps TRBD1 (5 bases). Per germline, CDR1 MGHRA and CDR2 YSYEKL. The V end was cut by 1 base, the J end by 3 bases, with 21 bases between. CDR3 length: 18 amino acids. In DNA, the CDR3 is TGCGCCAGCAGCCAAGCTCGCATAATTCAGGGAGGATACTATGGCTACACCTTC. Translation: CASSQARIIQGGYYGYTF.

This clonotype was observed a few times. The rearrangement uses TRBV12-3 or TRBV12-4 and TRBJ2-1; no clear D gene. Trimming took 3 bases from V and 2 from J, leaving 11 bases between them. This CDR3 region has 15 residues. The CDR3, as DNA: TGTGCCAGCAGTTTCTCCGGAGTCGCCTACAATGAGCAGTTCTTC. Translated, it gives CASSFSGVAYNEQFF.

This clonotype was detected only a few times. The chain uses TRBV12-3 or TRBV12-4 and TRBJ1-1; D is unclear. Trimming pared 3 bases from V and 1 base from J, leaving 9 bases between. The CDR3 sequence is 14 residues long. The chain's CDR3 is CASSFNPRNTEAFF. The CDR3, as DNA: TGTGCCAGCAGTTTTAATCCGCGGAACACTGAAGCTTTCTTT.

This clonotype was recorded a few times. The CDR3 DNA sequence: TGTGCCAGCAGTTTAACCGGGACATCGGAAAATGAGCAGTTCTTC. Translated: CASSLTGTSENEQFF. The chain joins TRBV12-3 or TRBV12-4 to TRBJ2-1; D is perhaps TRBD1 (6 bases). The CDR3 runs 15 residues. V lost 2 bases to trimming and J lost 7 bases, with 15 bases between them.

This clonotype turned up a few times. This chain connects TRBV3-1 to TRBJ2-1; D is perhaps TRBD2 (6 bases). This CDR3 has 16 residues. The ends were cut back, 0 bases at V and 3 bases at J, with 12 bases in the middle. Germline V lookup: CDR1 LGHDT, CDR2 YNNKEL (reference sequence). The CDR3 loop is CASSQDPGVRYNEQFF. CDR3 DNA: TGTGCCAGCAGCCAAGATCCGGGGGTGCGCTACAATGAGCAGTTCTTC.

This chain uses TRBV4-3 with TRBJ2-2; either TRBD1 or TRBD2 may fit D (6 bases each). The CDR3 runs to 18 residues. The V gene's germline CDR1 is LGHNA and CDR2 YSLEER. V was pared by 0 bases and J by 0 bases, with 14 bases between. The CDR3 spells CASSQDRETGSNTGELFF. The CDR3 coding sequence is TGCGCCAGCAGCCAAGATCGGGAGACAGGTTCGAACACCGGGGAGCTGTTTTTT.

This clonotype was recorded a few times. The chain is built from TRBV12-3 or TRBV12-4 and TRBJ1-2; 11 nucleotides line up with TRBD1. V shed 6 bases and J 2 bases; nucleotides not matched to a gene: 2. The CDR3 covers 14 residues. The CDR3 region is CASRRTGGNYGYTF. The CDR3 coding sequence is TGTGCCAGCAGGCGGACAGGGGGCAACTATGGCTACACCTTC.

This clonotype appeared a few times. The gene calls are TRBV6-2 or TRBV6-3 and TRBJ2-1; the D is unclear. V gave up 2 bases and J gave up 5 bases, with 4 bases separating them. The CDR3 contains 12 residues. Germline CDR1 is MNHEY and CDR2 is SVGEGT. In nucleotides, the CDR3 is TGTGCCAGCAGTTACCCTAACAATGAGCAGTTCTTC. It codes for CASSYPNNEQFF.

The chain carries TRBV2 and TRBJ2-3; D gene uncertain. Germline V gives CDR1 SNHLY, CDR2 FYNNEI. The CDR3 extends over 15 amino acids. The V end was cut by 7 bases, the J end by 0 bases, with 14 bases between. CDR3 DNA sequence: TGTGCCAGCAAGTCTGGCGCCTCTAGCACAGATACGCAGTATTTT. This encodes CASKSGASSTDTQYF. Based on the CDR3 plus reference TRBV2 and TRBJ2-3, the full variable domain is EPEVTQTPSHQVTQMGQEVILRCVPISNHLYFYWYRQILGQKVEFLVSFYNNEISEKSEIFDDQFSVERPDGSNFTLKIRSTKLEDSAMYFCASKSGASSTDTQYFGPGTRLTVL.

CDR3 region: CASSSHLTSTNYGYTF. CDR3 in DNA: TGTGCCAGCAGCTCGCACTTGACATCAACTAACTATGGCTACACCTTC. This rearrangement joins TRBV7-2 to TRBJ1-2; no reliable D call. CDR1 SGHTA and CDR2 FQGNSA come from the germline V gene. V was pared by 4 bases and J by 0 bases, with 15 bases between. The length of the CDR3 is 16 residues.

The table lists this clonotype with a few counts. The chain uses TRBV10-3 and TRBJ2-1, with a possible D match to TRBD2 (5 bases). There are 14 residues in the CDR3. V was clipped by 2 bases and J by 7 bases, with 12 bases between them. Germline assignment: CDR1 ENHRY and CDR2 SYGVKD. The CDR3 here is CAISENGVENEQFF. The CDR3, as DNA: TGTGCCATCAGTGAGAACGGGGTAGAAAATGAGCAGTTCTTC.

The chain employs TRBV7-2 and TRBJ2-5, with D perhaps TRBD2 (5 bases). CDR1 and CDR2 from the germline V gene are SGHTA and FQGNSA. Trimming removed 1 base from V and 5 bases from J, with 11 bases in between. The CDR3 extends over 14 amino acids. CDR3 DNA: TGTGCCAGCAGCTTAGTTGCTCCGGGGGAGACCCAGTACTTC. It specifies CASSLVAPGETQYF.

The genes are TRBV19 and TRBJ2-1; D remains unclear. The end of the DNA fits TRBJ2-7 better, so the J call may be wrong. Looked up from germline, CDR1 is LNHDA and CDR2 is SQIVND (reference sequence). CDR3 length: 15 amino acids. The CDR3 DNA sequence: TGTGCCAGTAGTCCCCCCGGGTCCTCCTACAATGAGCAGTACTTC. As protein: CASSPPGSSYNEQYF.